Detailed here is one T cell receptor beta chain. The antigen is not known. The data stem from a study of CXCR3-negative and CXCR3-positive naive CD8 T cells. Whole-study results and caveats: Partially decreased CXCR3 expression was recorded after cryopreservation, and fresh PBMCs were used in most assays. Memory cells differed in TRBV-TRBJ usage, but naive CXCR3-negative and CXCR3-positive cells had similar usage.

Researchers prepared the TRB cDNA libraries using 5' RACE with UMI labels. TCRdb reanalyzed the 5' RACE reads, giving one entry per CDR3 protein sequence and no DNA. This sample contains about 57,000 distinct CDR3 sequences. This CDR3 region has 14 residues. Per the germline V gene, CDR1 is SQVTM and CDR2 is ANQGSEA. The chain links TRBV29-1 to TRBJ2-2; the D call of TRBD1 rests on TCRdb alone, since no DNA is present to check it. The sequenced sample consisted of memory CD8+ T cells from blood. This clonotype originated in a human donor in good health. Some clones in this sample may be carry-over from other donors' samples. CDR3 sequence: CSVEDPRAGGELFF.